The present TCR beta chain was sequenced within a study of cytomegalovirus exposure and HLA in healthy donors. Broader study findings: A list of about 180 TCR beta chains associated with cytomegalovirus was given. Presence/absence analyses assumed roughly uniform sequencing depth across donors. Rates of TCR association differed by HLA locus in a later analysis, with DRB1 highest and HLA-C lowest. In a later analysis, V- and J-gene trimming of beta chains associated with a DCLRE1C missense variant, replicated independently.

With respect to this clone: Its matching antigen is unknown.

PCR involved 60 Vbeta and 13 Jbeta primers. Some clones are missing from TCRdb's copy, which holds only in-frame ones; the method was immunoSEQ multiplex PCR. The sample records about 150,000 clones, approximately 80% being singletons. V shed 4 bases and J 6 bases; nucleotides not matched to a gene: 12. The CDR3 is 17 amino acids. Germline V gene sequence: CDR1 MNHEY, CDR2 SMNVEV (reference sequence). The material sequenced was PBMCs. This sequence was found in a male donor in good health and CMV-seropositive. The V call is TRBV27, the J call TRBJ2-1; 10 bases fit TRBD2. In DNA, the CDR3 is TGTGCCAGCAGTTCGCCTTCCAGCGGGAGGGCGAGCAATGAGCAGTTCTTC. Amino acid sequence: CASSSPSSGRASNEQFF.